This paragraph reports one T cell receptor (beta chain). The target antigen is unknown. The data were obtained in a study of T cell responses to AZD1222 COVID-19 vaccine. Clones were sequenced by immunoSEQ multiplex PCR, and TCRdb holds only the in-frame ones, with some missing. Here the sample spans approximately 150,000 clones, about 92% being singletons. Findings and limits, study-wide: Reportedly, nearly half of unique spike TCRs recognized epitopes outside B.1.351/B.1.1.7 mutations. None of the repertoires were sampled until the peak T cell response had passed. Most donors were white British and more were female, and clonal diversity was possibly underestimated. Recipients of two AZD1222 doses showed rising Spike-specific TCR breadth and depth.

CDR1 and CDR2 (germline): MNHEY, SVGAGI. Trimming took 0 bases from V and 2 from J; bases not matched to a gene: 5. The CDR3 length is 16 residues. The sample here was peripheral blood, taken on day 0 of AZD1222 vaccination. V is TRBV6-5 and J is TRBJ2-7; 9 nucleotides line up with TRBD2. The clonotype was recovered from an adult in good health. Here the CDR3 reads CASSYSASGNPYEQYF. The CDR3 DNA sequence: TGTGCCAGCAGTTACTCGGCTAGCGGGAATCCCTACGAGCAGTACTTC.